This T cell receptor beta chain was identified in a study of beta chain features in type 1 diabetes (dated by TCRdb to the late 2010s). Concerning the study at large: Patients and healthy donors did not differ in mean age, gender distribution, total cell number or subset yield. Across all samples, some 99 million sorted cells were examined, and cell number per subset correlated strongly with RNA yield. The study compared the TCRB repertoires of sorted circulating CD4+ T cell subsets in recently diagnosed type 1 diabetes patients with those in matched healthy donors. Naive and central memory subsets were obtained from all 30 or so donors, but regulatory and stem cell-like memory subsets were isolated from only 8 patients and roughly 8 healthy donors.

From each donor, a single peripheral blood sample of 100 to 150 mL on average was drawn into heparinised tubes. A BD FACSAria II and a panel including CD45RO, CCR7, CD25, CD127, CD95 and CD27 were used to sort naive, central memory, regulatory and stem cell-like memory CD4+ T cells. Every sorted population had a purity above 95%. PBMCs were isolated immediately by Lymphoprep density gradient centrifugation and stained directly without culture. To minimize batch effects, samples were stained and sorted in pairs, one healthy donor with one patient per experiment. The entire isolated RNA was reverse transcribed using the High Capacity cDNA Reverse Transcription Kit, and thus expressed TCRB transcripts were sequenced. Deep immunoSEQ sequencing was applied to naive, central memory and regulatory T cell samples, giving an average of roughly 3.5 million total reads per sample. After sorted cells were lysed in RLT buffer, RNA was extracted with DNase-treated RNeasy Micro or Mini kits, with the choice depending on cell number. Each cell subset was processed on its own to prevent cross-contamination, while patient and healthy donor samples were processed together. The immunoSEQ multiplex PCR was used to amplify TCRB sequences from cDNA, generating 87-bp fragments that spanned the CDR3 region. Sequencing of the amplicons was done on the Illumina HiSeq platform. Under the source paper's analysis protocol: Synthetic template baselines were used to correct PCR bias computationally, reads within Hamming distance 2 were collapsed, and singletons that could not be merged were discarded. By aligning reads against IMGT, V, D and J genes, CDR3 length, and insertions or deletions at six rearrangement sites were assigned. Within each subset, clonotype counts were normalized to sorted cell number, and only after that were true diversity and Gini coefficients computed with the tcR R package. The overlap coefficient, calculated on TCRB nucleotide sequences, was used to measure repertoire sharing. Out-of-frame TCRB sequences from naive cells were analyzed as a proxy for the pre-selection repertoire. Held by TCRdb, this immuneACCESS table contains in-frame sequences only and omits some clones. Under half of the omission traces to an unresolved V gene where checked; the cause of the rest is unknown. V and J calls plus clone size are reproduced from that table; the DNA served to infer D and trimming. This sample gives fewer than 350,000 clones in total; over 14% of them show up just once. Clones ranked in the top ten supply 0.015% to 0.017% of the sample.

A note on this clone: Its binding antigen is unknown. No quality values exist for individual bases; no much larger clone is one base distant.

What the authors observed across the whole study: At VDJ recombination sites, patients with type 1 diabetes made fewer insertions and deleted more nucleotides, a pattern implying thymic rearrangement abnormalities. Because cDNA was sequenced instead of genomic DNA, highly expressing activated cells could be over-represented, though the groups showed no difference in activation or CD3 levels. Shorter templates might have been favored by PCR, but patient and control samples were amplified and corrected together, so both groups would have been affected equally by any skew. HLA sub-analyses involved small numbers of individuals, so any influence of HLA type on TCRB rearrangement remained unresolved. Naive, central memory and regulatory TCRB repertoires appeared more similar among patients than among healthy donors. A moderate but significant shortening of TCRB CDR3 length was observed in type 1 diabetes patients in all four CD4+ subsets.

V and J lose 6 bases and 2 bases, and a span of 11 bases separates them. Including cysteine and phenylalanine, the CDR3 has 14 amino acids. Only the CDR3 part of the read is kept: 42 bases, read in frame from the first base. Sequences MGHDK (CDR1) and SYGVNS (CDR2) are obtained from the germline V gene. Sequencing used naive CD4+ T cells from blood. According to the study, the label for this sample's cell subset or site signals: true naive CD4+ T cells. The sequence links TRBV25-1 to TRBJ2-1; the best D guess is TRBD1, with 5 bases matching. This TCR derives from a young man with type 1 diabetes. The nucleotide sequence reads TGTGCCAGCAGGGCCAGGGAAGCCTACAATGAGCAGTTCTTC. Translated, it gives CASRAREAYNEQFF.